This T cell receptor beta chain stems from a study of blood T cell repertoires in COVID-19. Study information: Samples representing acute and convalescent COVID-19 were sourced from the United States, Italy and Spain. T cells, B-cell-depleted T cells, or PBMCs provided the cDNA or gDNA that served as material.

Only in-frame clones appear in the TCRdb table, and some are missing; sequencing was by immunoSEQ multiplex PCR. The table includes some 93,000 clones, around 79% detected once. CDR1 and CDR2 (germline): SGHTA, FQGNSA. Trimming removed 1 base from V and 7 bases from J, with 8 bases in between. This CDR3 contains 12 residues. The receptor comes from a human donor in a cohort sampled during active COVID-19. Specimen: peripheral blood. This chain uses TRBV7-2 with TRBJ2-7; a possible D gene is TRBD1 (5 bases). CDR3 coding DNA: TGTGCCAGCAGCTTAGTATACAGGGAGCAGTACTTC. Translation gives CASSLVYREQYF. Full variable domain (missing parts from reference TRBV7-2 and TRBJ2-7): GAGVSQSPSNKVTEKGKDVELRCDPISGHTALYWYRQSLGQGLEFLIYFQGNSAPDKSGLPSDRFSAERTGGSVSTLTIQRTQQEDSAVYLCASSLVYREQYFGPGTRLTVT.